The 16 T cell receptor beta chains listed next were all sequenced from one sample in a study of blood T cell repertoires in COVID-19. Assay used: immunoSEQ multiplex PCR; TCRdb lists only in-frame clones, some missing. The data contain about 170,000 clones, more than 85% of them singletons. The material sequenced was peripheral blood. These receptor sequences come from a woman older than 75 with COVID-19, enrolled during active disease.

The chain recombines TRBV3-1 (or the pseudogene TRBV3-2) with TRBJ2-3; TRBD2 aligns across 9 bases. Unmatched junction bases numbered 3, after V lost 1 base and J lost 1 base. Germline V lookup: CDR1 LGHDT, CDR2 YNNKEL (reference sequence). The CDR3 length is 16 residues. This CDR3 reads CASSQAAGGGTDTQYF. CDR3 nucleotide sequence: TGTGCCAGCAGCCAAGCTGCGGGAGGGGGCACAGATACGCAGTATTTT.

V is TRBV6-2 or TRBV6-3 and J is TRBJ2-1; D perhaps matches TRBD1 (5 bases). CDR1 MNHEY and CDR2 SVGEGT come from the germline V gene. CDR3 length equals 14 residues. Trimming cost V 4 bases and J 12 bases, with 19 bases left between them. The CDR3 here is CASSSRRGVQGQFF. As DNA, the CDR3 is TGTGCCAGCAGTTCCAGACGTGGGGTTCAGGGGCAGTTCTTC.

The chain recombines TRBV4-2 with TRBJ1-6; D is undetermined. Germline loops: CDR1 LGHNA, CDR2 YNFKEQ. There are 17 residues in the CDR3. Trimming cost V 4 bases and J 5 bases, with 18 bases left between them. Written as DNA, the CDR3 is TGTGCCAGCAGCCGCGTCCGTGGGCAGGAAAATAATTCACCCCTCCACTTT. Translating gives CASSRVRGQENNSPLHF.

The count of this clone is one. The DNA of the CDR3 is TGTGCCAGCAGTGAAGTCCCTTTCGGGACTGAAGCTTTCTTT. Residues: CASSEVPFGTEAFF. The genes are TRBV2 and TRBJ1-1; D is uncertain. Trimming cost V 1 base and J 5 bases, with 11 bases left between them. The CDR3 totals 14 residues. CDR1 is SNHLY, CDR2 FYNNEI, per germline.

The genes are TRBV14 and TRBJ2-1; a possible D gene is TRBD2 (6 bases). CDR3 length: 13 amino acids. V was clipped by 3 bases and J by 9 bases, with 12 bases between them. Germline loops: CDR1 SGHDN, CDR2 FVKESK. The CDR3 loop reads CASSQLGGPEQFF. The CDR3, as DNA: TGTGCCAGCAGCCAGCTCGGGGGACCTGAGCAGTTCTTC.

This chain uses TRBV7-2 with TRBJ1-2, with TRBD1 matching over 12 bases. The CDR3 runs 15 residues. The germline V gene has CDR1 SGHTA and CDR2 FQGNSA. Germline trimming cut 6 bases from V and 7 bases from J; bases unmatched to any gene: 9. The CDR3 region is CASSPPGQGAGGYTF. The CDR3 coding sequence is TGTGCCAGCAGTCCTCCGGGACAGGGGGCCGGTGGCTACACCTTC.

The V gene is TRBV28, the J gene TRBJ1-1; D is possibly TRBD1 (5 bases). CDR1 is MDHEN and CDR2 is SYDVKM in the germline V gene. The CDR3 extends over 17 amino acids. Between the trimmed V and J ends, which lost 3 bases and 0 bases, there was a span of 17 bases. CDR3 in amino acids: CASSFPSRGTVNTEAFF. The CDR3 coding sequence is TGTGCCAGCAGTTTCCCGTCACGGGGGACTGTGAACACTGAAGCTTTCTTT.

The chain links TRBV6-5 to TRBJ2-7; 7 bases are a match to TRBD2. The CDR3 has 14 residues. With 3 bases clipped from V and 3 bases from J, the junction kept 5 bases outside the gene matches. The germline CDR1 and CDR2 sequences are MNHEY and SVGAGI. The CDR3 region has the DNA TGTGCCAGCAGTTATTACGCGGGAGACTACGAGCAGTACTTC. It is translated as CASSYYAGDYEQYF.

This chain joins TRBV7-9 and TRBJ1-2, with D hard to call. V was cut by 3 bases and J by 2 bases, with 13 bases left in between. The germline gives CDR1 SEHNR, CDR2 FQNEAQ (reference sequence). This CDR3 has 15 residues. The CDR3 loop is CASSLDSGINYGYTF. The CDR3 bases are TGTGCCAGCAGCTTGGACTCTGGGATAAACTATGGCTACACCTTC.

The chain carries TRBV3-1 (or the pseudogene TRBV3-2) and TRBJ1-2; 8 positions match TRBD1. The junction had 6 bases not matched to a gene; V was cut back by 2 bases and J by 7 bases. Germline V gene sequence: CDR1 LGHDT, CDR2 YNNKEL (reference sequence). This CDR3 has 14 amino acids. Written as DNA, the CDR3 is TGTGCCAGCAGCCAACGAGGACAGGGTGCTGGCTACACCTTC. It encodes CASSQRGQGAGYTF.

The J gene is TRBJ1-1, the V gene TRBV28; weak D call: TRBD1 (6 bases). Per germline, CDR1 MDHEN and CDR2 SYDVKM. V lost 6 bases, J lost 10 bases, and 15 bases lay in between. CDR3 length equals 12 residues. CDR3 nucleotide sequence: TGTGCCAGCAGAGACAGGTGGTGGGGAGCTTTCTTT. It codes for CASRDRWWGAFF.

The rearrangement joins TRBV10-3 to TRBJ2-3; 10 nucleotides line up with TRBD1. CDR3 length: 13 residues. Germline V gene lookup returns CDR1 ENHRY and CDR2 SYGVKD. Trimming removed 6 bases from V and 6 bases from J; junction bases left unmatched: 3. CDR3 DNA sequence: TGTGCCATCAGAGGGACAGGGGTGGATACGCAGTATTTT. The encoded protein is CAIRGTGVDTQYF.

This clone appeared a few times. The gene calls are TRBV6-5 and TRBJ2-7; 7 nucleotides align to TRBD2. The junction had 11 bases not matched to a gene; V was cut back by 6 bases and J by 3 bases. Germline CDR1 is MNHEY and CDR2 is SVGAGI. The CDR3 contains 15 residues. The DNA of the CDR3 is TGTGCCAGCAGAATAGCGGGTATAGGGGACTACGAGCAGTACTTC. Translated: CASRIAGIGDYEQYF.

The chain has TRBV28 and TRBJ1-1; 8 bases line up with TRBD1. CDR1 MDHEN and CDR2 SYDVKM come from the germline V gene. The CDR3 is 12 residues long. V dropped 8 bases and J dropped 6; count of bases not matched to a gene: 5. This CDR3 reads CASLPQGAEAFF. CDR3 bases: TGTGCCAGCCTCCCACAGGGGGCTGAAGCTTTCTTT. The full variable domain, rest sourced from reference TRBV28 and TRBJ1-1, is DVKVTQSSRYLVKRTGEKVFLECVQDMDHENMFWYRQDPGLGLRLIYFSYDVKMKEKGDIPEGYSVSREKKERFSLILESASTNQTSMYLCASLPQGAEAFFGQGTRLTVV.

V and J are TRBV6-6 and TRBJ1-5, with no clear D. The CDR3 covers 12 residues. Trimming took off 6 bases at V and 1 base at J, with 4 bases between the two ends. Germline CDR1 is MNHNY and CDR2 is SVGAGI (reference sequence). The CDR3 DNA reads as TGTGCCAGCAGGGGCAGCAATCAGCCCCAGCATTTT. Protein: CASRGSNQPQHF.

Turning to this clone: Other DNA sequences within the sample encode an identical CDR3. The chain is built from TRBV28 and TRBJ1-2; D possibly corresponds to TRBD1 (5 bases). The CDR3 is 14 amino acids. V was pared by 2 bases and J by 2 bases, with 9 bases between. Looked up from germline, CDR1 is MDHEN and CDR2 is SYDVKM. The CDR3 is CASSLGAGNYGYTF. The CDR3 DNA follows: TGTGCCAGCAGTTTAGGGGCGGGGAACTATGGCTACACCTTC.